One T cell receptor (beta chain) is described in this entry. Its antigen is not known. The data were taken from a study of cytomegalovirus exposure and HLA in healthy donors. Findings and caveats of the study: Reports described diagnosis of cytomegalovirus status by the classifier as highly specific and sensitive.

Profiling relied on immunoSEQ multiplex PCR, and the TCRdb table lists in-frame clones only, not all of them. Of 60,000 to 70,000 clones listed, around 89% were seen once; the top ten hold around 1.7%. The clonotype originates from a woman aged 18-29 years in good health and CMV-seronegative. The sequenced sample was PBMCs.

The CDR3: CASSLGGTGGTTYEQYF. The CDR3 DNA follows: TGTGCCAGCAGCTTAGGTGGGACAGGGGGGACCACCTACGAGCAGTACTTC. The rearrangement uses TRBV13 and TRBJ2-7, with 11 bases aligning to TRBD1. After removal of 0 bases from V and 2 bases from J, the junction contained 6 bases not matched to a gene. The CDR3 loop spans 17 amino acids. Germline V gene sequence: CDR1 PRHDT, CDR2 FYEKMQ (reference sequence).